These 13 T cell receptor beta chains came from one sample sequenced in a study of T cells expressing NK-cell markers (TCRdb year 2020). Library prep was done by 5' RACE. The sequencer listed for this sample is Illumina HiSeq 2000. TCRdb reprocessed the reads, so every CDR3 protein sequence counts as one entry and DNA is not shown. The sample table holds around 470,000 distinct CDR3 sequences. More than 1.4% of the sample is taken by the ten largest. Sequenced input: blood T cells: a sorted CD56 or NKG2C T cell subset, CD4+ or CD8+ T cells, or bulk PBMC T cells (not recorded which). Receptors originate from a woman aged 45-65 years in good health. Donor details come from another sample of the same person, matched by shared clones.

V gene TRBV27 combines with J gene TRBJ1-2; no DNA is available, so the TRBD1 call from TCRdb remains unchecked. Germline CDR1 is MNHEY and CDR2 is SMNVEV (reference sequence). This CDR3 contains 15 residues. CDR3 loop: CASSLEWQGNYGYTF.

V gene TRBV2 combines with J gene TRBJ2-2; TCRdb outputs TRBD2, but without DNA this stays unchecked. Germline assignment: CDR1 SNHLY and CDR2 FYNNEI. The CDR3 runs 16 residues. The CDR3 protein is CASRAWTSGITGELFF. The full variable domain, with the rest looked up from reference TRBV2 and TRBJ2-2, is EPEVTQTPSHQVTQMGQEVILRCVPISNHLYFYWYRQILGQKVEFLVSFYNNEISEKSEIFDDQFSVERPDGSNFTLKIRSTKLEDSAMYFCASRAWTSGITGELFFGEGSRLTVL.

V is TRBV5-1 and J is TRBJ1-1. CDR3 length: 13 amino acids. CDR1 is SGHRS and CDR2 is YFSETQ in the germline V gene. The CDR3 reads CASSSGDRPTAFF. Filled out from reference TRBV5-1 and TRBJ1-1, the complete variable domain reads KAGVTQTPRYLIKTRGQQVTLSCSPISGHRSVSWYQQTPGQGLQFLFEYFSETQRNKGNFPGRFSGRQFSNSRSEMNVSTLELGDSALYLCASSSGDRPTAFFGQGTRLTVV.

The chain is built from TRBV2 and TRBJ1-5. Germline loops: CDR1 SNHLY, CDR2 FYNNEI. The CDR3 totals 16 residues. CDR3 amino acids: CASSEGGGISNQPQHF. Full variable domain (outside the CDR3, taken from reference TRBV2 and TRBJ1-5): EPEVTQTPSHQVTQMGQEVILRCVPISNHLYFYWYRQILGQKVEFLVSFYNNEISEKSEIFDDQFSVERPDGSNFTLKIRSTKLEDSAMYFCASSEGGGISNQPQHFGDGTRLSIL.

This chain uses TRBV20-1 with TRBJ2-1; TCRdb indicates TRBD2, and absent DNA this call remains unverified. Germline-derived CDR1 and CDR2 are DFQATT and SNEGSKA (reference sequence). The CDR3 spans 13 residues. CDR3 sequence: CSAGLAVRGEQFF.

CDR3 sequence: CASKASLQETQYF. This chain joins TRBV11-2 and TRBJ2-5. Germline V gives CDR1 SGHAT, CDR2 FQNNGV. The CDR3 spans 13 residues.

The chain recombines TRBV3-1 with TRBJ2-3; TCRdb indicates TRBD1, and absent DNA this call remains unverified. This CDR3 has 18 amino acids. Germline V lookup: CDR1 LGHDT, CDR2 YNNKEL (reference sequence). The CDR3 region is CASSQVAGGEGAQYTQYF.

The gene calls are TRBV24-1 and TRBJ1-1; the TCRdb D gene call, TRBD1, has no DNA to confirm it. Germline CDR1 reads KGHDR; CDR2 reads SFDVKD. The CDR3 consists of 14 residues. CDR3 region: CATSAAGENTEAFF.

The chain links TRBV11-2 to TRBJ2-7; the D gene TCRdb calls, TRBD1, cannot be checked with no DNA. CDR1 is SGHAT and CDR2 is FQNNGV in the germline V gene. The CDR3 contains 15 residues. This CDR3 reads CASSLLWGQTYEQYF.

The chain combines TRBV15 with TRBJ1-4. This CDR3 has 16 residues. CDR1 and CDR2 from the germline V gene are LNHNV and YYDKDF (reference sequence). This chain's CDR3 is CATSRDRLAENEKLFF.

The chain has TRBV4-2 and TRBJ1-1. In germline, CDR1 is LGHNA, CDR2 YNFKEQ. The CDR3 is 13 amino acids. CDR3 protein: CASSSQTNTEAFF.

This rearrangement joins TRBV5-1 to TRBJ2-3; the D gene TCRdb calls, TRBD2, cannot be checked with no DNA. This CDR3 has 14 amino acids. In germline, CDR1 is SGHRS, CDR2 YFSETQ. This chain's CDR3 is CASRRLAGADTQYF.

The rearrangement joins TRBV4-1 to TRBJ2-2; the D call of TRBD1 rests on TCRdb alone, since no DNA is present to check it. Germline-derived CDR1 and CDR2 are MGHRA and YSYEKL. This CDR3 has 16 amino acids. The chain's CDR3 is CASSQPRTGNTGELFF.